The 3 T cell receptor beta chains below come from one sample, sequenced in a study of shared clonotypes between healthy human individuals. The repertoire was sequenced with immunoSEQ multiplex PCR; TCRdb's copy has only in-frame clones and lacks some. The table lists roughly 330,000 clones, approximately 79% of them singletons. The sequenced sample consisted of memory CD4+ T cells sorted from blood. Subset denoted: CD45RA-negative fraction. These receptor sequences come from a man aged 25-45 years in good health.

The rearrangement links TRBV4-2 to TRBJ2-3; TRBD1 agrees at 8 bases. CDR3 size: 17 residues. The germline CDR1 and CDR2 sequences are LGHNA and YNFKEQ. Unmatched junction bases numbered 12, after V lost 1 base and J lost 6 bases. CDR3 sequence (DNA): TGTGCCAGCAGCCAAGGACAGGGGTTGGCCAGGGACGATACGCAGTATTTT. It codes for CASSQGQGLARDDTQYF.

This clone was found once. Other DNA sequences in the same sample also yield this CDR3. The chain employs TRBV7-9 and TRBJ2-3, with 7 bases fitting TRBD2. Germline trimming cut 0 bases from V and 4 bases from J; bases unmatched to any gene: 4. Looked up from germline, CDR1 is SEHNR and CDR2 is FQNEAQ (reference sequence). The CDR3 is made up of 15 amino acids. The CDR3 nucleotides are TGTGCCAGCAGCTTAGCGGGAGGGCCCTCAGATACGCAGTATTTT. Protein: CASSLAGGPSDTQYF.

CDR3 residues: CATNGFYGYTF. The CDR3 DNA follows: TGTGCCACAAATGGGTTCTATGGCTACACCTTC. The chain combines TRBV13 with TRBJ1-2; D remains ambiguous. Germline loops: CDR1 PRHDT, CDR2 FYEKMQ (reference sequence). With 10 bases removed from V and 4 bases from J, the gap between germline ends came to 10 bases. CDR3 length equals 11 residues.